The next 18 T cell receptor beta chains were all read from a single sample in a study of OX40 agonist ivuxolimab in advanced cancers. Using immunoSEQ multiplex PCR, the repertoire was profiled, and TCRdb retains in-frame clones only, with some absent. This sample carries about 82,000 clones, roughly nine tenths of them seen once, and the ten largest clones take roughly 2%. The input for sequencing was CD4+ or CD8+ T cells sorted from blood, taken in a trial of the OX40 agonist ivuxolimab. These receptors were collected from an adult with an advanced solid tumor such as melanoma, head and neck, liver or kidney cancer.

The V and J genes are TRBV7-2 and TRBJ1-4, with D maybe TRBD1 (6 bases). This CDR3 is built from 17 residues. V lost 1 base, J lost 11 bases, and 23 bases lay in between. Germline V gives CDR1 SGHTA, CDR2 FQGNSA. CDR3 nucleotide sequence: TGTGCCAGCAGCTTAGGGTCTCTCCTAAGCCGAGGGGGGAAACTGTTTTTT. Encoded protein: CASSLGSLLSRGGKLFF.

J is TRBJ2-7 and V is TRBV19; perhaps TRBD2 as D (6 bases). V was clipped by 5 bases and J by 3 bases, with 17 bases between them. The CDR3 is made up of 15 amino acids. CDR1 is LNHDA, CDR2 SQIVND, per germline (reference sequence). This chain's CDR3 is CASSPEPGGVYEQYF. The CDR3 DNA reads TGTGCCAGTAGTCCCGAGCCAGGAGGGGTCTACGAGCAGTACTTC.

The DNA of the CDR3 is TGTGCCACCAGCAGAGATCGGACAGGGTCGGGCGAGCAGTACTTC. This gives the protein CATSRDRTGSGEQYF. V usage is TRBV15 and J usage is TRBJ2-7; the match to TRBD1 covers 8 bases. Trimming took 0 bases from V and 6 from J; bases not matched to a gene: 7. CDR3 length: 15 residues. The germline V gene encodes CDR1 LNHNV and CDR2 YYDKDF (reference sequence).

This clone was seen a handful of times. This chain links TRBV10-3 with TRBJ1-1; D call uncertain. Germline values: CDR1 ENHRY, CDR2 SYGVKD. This CDR3 is built from 11 residues. The ends were cut back, 6 bases at V and 1 base at J, with 3 bases in the middle. The CDR3 here is CAIRGNTEAFF. The CDR3 DNA follows: TGTGCCATCAGAGGGAACACTGAAGCTTTCTTT.

This clone was found once. The chain links TRBV21-1 to TRBJ1-4. TRBV21-1 is deemed a pseudogene. The CDR3 sequence is 20 residues long. CDR3: CASSKFGGRRTSPCNEKLFF. DNA of the CDR3: TGTGCCAGCAGCAAATTTGGGGGACGGCGAACAAGTCCCTGTAATGAAAAACTGTTTTTT.

This clone has just one count. V is TRBV25-1 and J is TRBJ2-3, with D perhaps TRBD1 (6 bases). The CDR3 sequence is 14 residues long. V lost 4 bases and J 2 bases, leaving 10 bases between the germline ends. Germline CDR1 reads MGHDK; CDR2 reads SYGVNS. The CDR3 protein is CASSGTAYTDTQYF. The CDR3 DNA follows: TGTGCCAGCAGTGGGACAGCCTACACAGATACGCAGTATTTT.

The chain couples TRBV19 to TRBJ1-1; D uncertain. The CDR3 runs to 13 residues. The germline V and J ends were trimmed by 5 bases and 8 bases, with 15 bases remaining between them. Germline CDR1 LNHDA, CDR2 SQIVND (reference sequence). The CDR3 protein is CASSYQAGQEAFF. Here the CDR3 DNA reads TGTGCCAGTAGTTACCAGGCCGGCCAAGAAGCTTTCTTT.

This chain uses TRBV14 with TRBJ2-5; D not resolved. CDR3 length equals 13 residues. Germline assignment: CDR1 SGHDN and CDR2 FVKESK. The V and J ends lost 1 base and 1 base respectively, with 4 bases between them. CDR3 sequence reads: CASSQVSQETQYF. The DNA for the CDR3 is TGTGCCAGCAGCCAAGTCAGCCAAGAGACCCAGTACTTC.

The CDR3 is CASSIGRGGRTYEQYF. The CDR3 nucleotides are TGTGCCAGTAGTATAGGCAGGGGCGGCAGAACCTACGAGCAGTACTTC. V is TRBV19 and J is TRBJ2-7; a weak D match, TRBD1 (6 bases). This CDR3 is 16 amino acids long. Germline CDR1 is LNHDA and CDR2 is SQIVND (reference sequence). Trimming left V 1 base short and J 2 bases short, with 15 bases between.

The chain couples TRBV28 to TRBJ1-3; tentatively, D is TRBD1 (6 bases). The germline V and J ends were trimmed by 5 bases and 0 bases, with 14 bases remaining between them. CDR1 is MDHEN and CDR2 is SYDVKM in the germline V gene. There are 16 residues in the CDR3. CDR3 loop: CASSQQGGTSGNTIYF. The CDR3 nucleotides are TGTGCCAGCAGTCAACAGGGTGGGACCTCTGGAAACACCATATATTTT.

This chain connects TRBV7-2 to TRBJ2-2; a weak D match, TRBD1 (5 bases). CDR1 and CDR2 from the germline V gene are SGHTA and FQGNSA. The CDR3 is made up of 17 amino acids. Trimming stripped 1 base from V and 6 bases from J, with 18 bases between. The CDR3 spells CASSLGGAPGSSGELFF. CDR3 bases: TGTGCCAGCAGCTTAGGTGGGGCCCCCGGGTCCTCCGGGGAGCTGTTTTTT.

The CDR3 protein is CAWSNNRFQKGEKLFF. The CDR3 DNA follows: TGTGCCTGGAGTAATAATAGGTTTCAGAAGGGCGAAAAACTGTTTTTT. This sequence joins TRBV30 and TRBJ1-4; D not resolved. Trimming took 2 bases from V and 8 from J, leaving 21 bases between them. The CDR3 consists of 16 residues. From germline, CDR1 is GTSNPN and CDR2 SVGIG (reference sequence).

The J gene is TRBJ1-3, the V gene TRBV7-9; D not certain. The CDR3 length is 12 residues. Trimming left V 11 bases short and J 2 bases short, with 10 bases between. Germline loops: CDR1 SEHNR, CDR2 FQNEAQ (reference sequence). The chain's CDR3 is CAGLVTGNTIYF. CDR3 sequence (DNA): TGTGCCGGGTTAGTGACTGGAAACACCATATATTTT. Full variable domain (outside the CDR3, taken from reference TRBV7-9 and TRBJ1-3): DTGVSQNPRHKITKRGQNVTFRCDPISEHNRLYWYRQTLGQGPEFLTYFQNEAQLEKSRLLSDRFSAERPKGSFSTLEIQRTEQGDSAMYLCAGLVTGNTIYFGEGSWLTVV.

V gene TRBV28 combines with J gene TRBJ1-2; possibly TRBD1 for D (6 bases). Trimming removed 7 bases at V and 7 bases at J, with 10 bases between. The length of the CDR3 is 11 residues. CDR1 and CDR2 (germline): MDHEN, SYDVKM. CDR3 nucleotides: TGTGCCAGCAATGGGGGGCTTGGCTACACCTTC. As protein: CASNGGLGYTF.

As for this clone: Germline and junction disagree at one end, which may indicate a read error. The V gene is TRBV10-3, the J gene TRBJ2-7, with TRBD2 matching 8 bases. Germline CDR1 reads ENHRY; CDR2 reads SYGVKD. The CDR3 is 14 amino acids. The CDR3 is CAISESSGSHEQYF. In DNA form, the CDR3 reads TGTGCCATCAGCGAGTCTAGCGGGTCCCACGAGCAGTACTTC.

The V and J genes are TRBV28 and TRBJ2-7, with D possibly being TRBD2 (5 bases). Germline V gene sequence: CDR1 MDHEN, CDR2 SYDVKM. There are 14 residues in the CDR3. Deletions cut 3 bases from V and 0 bases from J, with 9 bases between. The chain's CDR3 is CASSLSGSSYEQYF. CDR3 nucleotide sequence: TGTGCCAGCAGTTTGTCGGGGAGCTCCTACGAGCAGTACTTC.

The chain combines TRBV28 with TRBJ2-4; 9 nucleotides agree with TRBD2. This CDR3 region has 16 residues. The trim removed 7 bases at V and 1 base at J, leaving 8 bases unmatched. The germline V gene encodes CDR1 MDHEN and CDR2 SYDVKM. Written as DNA, the CDR3 is TGTGCCAGCACCTTTAGCGGGAGTGAGGCCAAAAACATTCAGTACTTC. Translation gives CASTFSGSEAKNIQYF.

J is TRBJ2-1 and V is TRBV10-3; 11 bases fit TRBD2. Germline V gives CDR1 ENHRY, CDR2 SYGVKD. The CDR3 extends over 15 amino acids. The trim removed 5 bases at V and 4 bases at J, leaving 4 bases unmatched. The CDR3 here is CAISQLAGGYNEQFF. In DNA, the CDR3 is TGTGCCATCAGTCAGCTAGCGGGAGGTTACAATGAGCAGTTCTTC.